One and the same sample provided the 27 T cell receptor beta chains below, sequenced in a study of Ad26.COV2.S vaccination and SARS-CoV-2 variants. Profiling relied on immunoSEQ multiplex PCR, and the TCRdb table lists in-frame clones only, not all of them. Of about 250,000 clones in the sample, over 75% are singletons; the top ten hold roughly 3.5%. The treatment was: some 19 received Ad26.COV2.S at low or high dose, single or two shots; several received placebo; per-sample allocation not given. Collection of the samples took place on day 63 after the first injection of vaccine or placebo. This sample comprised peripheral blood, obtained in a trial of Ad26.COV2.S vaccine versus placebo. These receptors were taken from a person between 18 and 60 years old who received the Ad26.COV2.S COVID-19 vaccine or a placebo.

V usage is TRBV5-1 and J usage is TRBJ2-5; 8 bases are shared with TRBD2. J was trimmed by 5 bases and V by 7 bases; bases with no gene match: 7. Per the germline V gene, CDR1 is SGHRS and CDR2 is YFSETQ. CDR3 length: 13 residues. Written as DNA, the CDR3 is TGCGCCAGCTCGGGACTAGTTGACGAGACCCAGTACTTC. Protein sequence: CASSGLVDETQYF. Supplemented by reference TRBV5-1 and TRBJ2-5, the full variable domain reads KAGVTQTPRYLIKTRGQQVTLSCSPISGHRSVSWYQQTPGQGLQFLFEYFSETQRNKGNFPGRFSGRQFSNSRSEMNVSTLELGDSALYLCASSGLVDETQYFGPGTRLLVL.

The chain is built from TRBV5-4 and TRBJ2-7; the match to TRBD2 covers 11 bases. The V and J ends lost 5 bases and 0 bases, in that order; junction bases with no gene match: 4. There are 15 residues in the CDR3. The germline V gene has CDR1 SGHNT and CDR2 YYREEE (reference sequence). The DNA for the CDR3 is TGTGCCAGCAGAGCTAGCGGGGGGAGCTCCTACGAGCAGTACTTC. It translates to CASRASGGSSYEQYF.

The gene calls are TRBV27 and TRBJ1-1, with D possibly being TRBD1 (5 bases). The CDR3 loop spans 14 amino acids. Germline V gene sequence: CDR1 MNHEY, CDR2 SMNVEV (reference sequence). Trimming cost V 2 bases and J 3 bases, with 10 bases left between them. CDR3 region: CASSLGGTHTEAFF. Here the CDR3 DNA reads TGTGCCAGCAGTTTAGGAGGGACGCACACTGAAGCTTTCTTT.

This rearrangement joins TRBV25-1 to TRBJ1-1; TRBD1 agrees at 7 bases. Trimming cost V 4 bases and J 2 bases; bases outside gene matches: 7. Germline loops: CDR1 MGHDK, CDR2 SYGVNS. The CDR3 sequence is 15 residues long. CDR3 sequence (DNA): TGTGCCAGCAGTGTAACCCCAGGGGGAAACACTGAAGCTTTCTTT. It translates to CASSVTPGGNTEAFF.

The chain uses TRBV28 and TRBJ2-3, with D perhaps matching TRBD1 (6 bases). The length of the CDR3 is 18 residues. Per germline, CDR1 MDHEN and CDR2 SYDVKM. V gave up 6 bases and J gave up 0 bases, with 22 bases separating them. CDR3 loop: CASRQGGPIDTSTDTQYF. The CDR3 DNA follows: TGTGCCAGCAGACAGGGTGGCCCAATCGACACTAGCACAGATACGCAGTATTTT.

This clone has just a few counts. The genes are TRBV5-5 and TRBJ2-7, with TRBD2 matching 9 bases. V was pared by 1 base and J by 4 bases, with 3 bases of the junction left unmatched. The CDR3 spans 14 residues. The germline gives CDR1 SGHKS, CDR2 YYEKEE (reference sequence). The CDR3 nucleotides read TGTGCCAGCAGCTTGACTAGCGGGTTTTACGAGCAGTACTTC. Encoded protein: CASSLTSGFYEQYF.

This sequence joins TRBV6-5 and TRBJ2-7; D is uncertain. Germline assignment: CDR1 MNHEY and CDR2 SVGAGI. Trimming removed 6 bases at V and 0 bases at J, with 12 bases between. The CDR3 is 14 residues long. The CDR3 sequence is CASSISGYSYEQYF. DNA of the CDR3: TGTGCCAGCAGCATTTCGGGCTACTCCTACGAGCAGTACTTC.

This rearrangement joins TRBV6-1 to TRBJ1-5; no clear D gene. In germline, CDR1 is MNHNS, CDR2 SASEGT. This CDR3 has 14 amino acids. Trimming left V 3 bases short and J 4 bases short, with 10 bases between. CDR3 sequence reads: CASSEGIANQPQHF. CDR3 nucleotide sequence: TGTGCCAGCAGTGAGGGAATCGCAAATCAGCCCCAGCATTTT.

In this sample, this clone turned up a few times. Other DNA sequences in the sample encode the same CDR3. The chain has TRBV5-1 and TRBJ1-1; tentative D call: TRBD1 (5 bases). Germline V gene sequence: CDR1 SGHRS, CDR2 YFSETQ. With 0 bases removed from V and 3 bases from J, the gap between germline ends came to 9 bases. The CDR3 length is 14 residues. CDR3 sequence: CASSLVGTDTEAFF. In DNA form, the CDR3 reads TGCGCCAGCAGCTTGGTAGGGACGGACACTGAAGCTTTCTTT.

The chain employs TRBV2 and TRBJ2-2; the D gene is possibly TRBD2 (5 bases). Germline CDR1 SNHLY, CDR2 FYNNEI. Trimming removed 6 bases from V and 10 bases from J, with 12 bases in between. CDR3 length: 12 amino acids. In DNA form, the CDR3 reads TGTGCCAGCAGCGAGAAGGGAGAGGAGCTGTTTTTT. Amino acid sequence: CASSEKGEELFF.

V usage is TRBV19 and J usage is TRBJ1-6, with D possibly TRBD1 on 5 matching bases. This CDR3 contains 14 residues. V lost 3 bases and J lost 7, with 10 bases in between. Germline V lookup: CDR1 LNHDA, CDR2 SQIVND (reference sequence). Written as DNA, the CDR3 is TGTGCCAGTAGTATTCGAGGGGACAATTCACCCCTCCACTTT. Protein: CASSIRGDNSPLHF.

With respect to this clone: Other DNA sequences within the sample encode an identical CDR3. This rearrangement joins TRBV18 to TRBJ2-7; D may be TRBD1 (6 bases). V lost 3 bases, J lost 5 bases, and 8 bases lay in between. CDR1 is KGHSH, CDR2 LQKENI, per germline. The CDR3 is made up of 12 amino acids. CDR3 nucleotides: TGTGCCAGCTCACCCGCAGGGGACGAGCAGTACTTC. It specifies CASSPAGDEQYF.

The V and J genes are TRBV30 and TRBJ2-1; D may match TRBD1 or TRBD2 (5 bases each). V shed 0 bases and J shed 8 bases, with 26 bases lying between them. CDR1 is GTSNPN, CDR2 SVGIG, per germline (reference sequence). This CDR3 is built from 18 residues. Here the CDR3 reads CAWSVLSLSGTRRDEQFF. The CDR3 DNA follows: TGTGCCTGGAGTGTACTTTCCTTATCCGGGACCCGAAGGGATGAGCAGTTCTTC. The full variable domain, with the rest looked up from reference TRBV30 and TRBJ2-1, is SQTIHQWPATLVQPVGSPLSLECTVEGTSNPNLYWYRQAAGRGLQLLFYSVGIGQISSEVPQNLSASRPQDRQFILSSKKLLLSDSGFYLCAWSVLSLSGTRRDEQFFGPGTRLTVL.

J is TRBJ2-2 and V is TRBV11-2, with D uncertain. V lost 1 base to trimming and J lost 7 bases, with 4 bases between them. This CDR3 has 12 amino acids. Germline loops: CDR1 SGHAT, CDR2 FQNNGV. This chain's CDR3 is CASSLGSGELFF. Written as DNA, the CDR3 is TGTGCCAGCAGCTTAGGGAGCGGGGAGCTGTTTTTT.

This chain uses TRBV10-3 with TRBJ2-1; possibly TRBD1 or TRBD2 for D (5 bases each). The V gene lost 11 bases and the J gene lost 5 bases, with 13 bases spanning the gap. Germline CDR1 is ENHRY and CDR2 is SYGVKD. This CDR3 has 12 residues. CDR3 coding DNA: TGTGCCGCAAACGGGGCAAACAATGAGCAGTTCTTC. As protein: CAANGANNEQFF.

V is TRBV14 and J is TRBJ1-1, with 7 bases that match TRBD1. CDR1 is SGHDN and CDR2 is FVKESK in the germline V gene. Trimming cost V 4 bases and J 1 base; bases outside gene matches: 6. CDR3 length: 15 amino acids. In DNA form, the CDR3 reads TGTGCCAGCAGCCCAAGGACAGGAGAGAACACTGAAGCTTTCTTT. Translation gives CASSPRTGENTEAFF.

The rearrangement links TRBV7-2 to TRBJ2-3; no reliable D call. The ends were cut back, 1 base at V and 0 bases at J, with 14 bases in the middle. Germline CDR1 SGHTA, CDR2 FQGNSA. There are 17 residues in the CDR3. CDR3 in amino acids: CASSLVFRATSTDTQYF. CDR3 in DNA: TGTGCCAGCAGCTTAGTGTTTCGAGCTACTAGCACAGATACGCAGTATTTT.

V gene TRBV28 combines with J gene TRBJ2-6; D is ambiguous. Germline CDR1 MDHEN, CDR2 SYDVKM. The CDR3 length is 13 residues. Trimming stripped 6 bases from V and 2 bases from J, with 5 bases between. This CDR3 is CASSRAGANVLTF. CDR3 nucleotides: TGTGCCAGCAGCCGGGCTGGGGCCAACGTCCTGACTTTC.

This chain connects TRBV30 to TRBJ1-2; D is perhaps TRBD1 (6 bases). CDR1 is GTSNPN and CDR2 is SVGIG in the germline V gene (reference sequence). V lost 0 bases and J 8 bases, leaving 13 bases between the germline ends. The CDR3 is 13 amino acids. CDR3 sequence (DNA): TGTGCCTGGAGTGTACAGGCAGGGGACGGCTACACCTTC. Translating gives CAWSVQAGDGYTF.

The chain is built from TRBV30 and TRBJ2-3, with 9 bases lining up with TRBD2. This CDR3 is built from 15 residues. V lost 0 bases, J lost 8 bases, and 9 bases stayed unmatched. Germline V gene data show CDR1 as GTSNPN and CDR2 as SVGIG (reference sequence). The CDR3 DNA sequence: TGTGCCTGGAGTGTTTTGCGGGGGGGCCTACGTACGCAGTATTTT. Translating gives CAWSVLRGGLRTQYF.

CDR3 protein: CASSMDGPGLQSYEQYF. CDR3 in DNA: TGTGCCAGCAGCATGGACGGTCCGGGACTCCAATCCTACGAGCAGTACTTC. The chain uses TRBV7-8 and TRBJ2-7; D possibly corresponds to TRBD2 (6 bases). Trimming shortened V by 5 bases and J by 1 base, and 21 bases separated the two germline ends. This CDR3 spans 17 amino acids. In germline, CDR1 is SGHVS, CDR2 FQNEAQ. Based on the CDR3 plus reference TRBV7-8 and TRBJ2-7, the full variable domain is GAGVSQSPRYKVAKRGQDVALRCDPISGHVSLFWYQQALGQGPEFLTYFQNEAQLDKSGLPSDRFFAERPEGSVSTLKIQRTQQEDSAVYLCASSMDGPGLQSYEQYFGPGTRLTVT.

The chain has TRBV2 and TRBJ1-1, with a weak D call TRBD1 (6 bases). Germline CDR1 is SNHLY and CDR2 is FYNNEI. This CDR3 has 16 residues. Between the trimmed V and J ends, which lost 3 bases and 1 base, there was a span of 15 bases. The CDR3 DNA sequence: TGTGCCAGCAGTGAGGTGGGGGGCGATAAGAACACTGAAGCTTTCTTT. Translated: CASSEVGGDKNTEAFF. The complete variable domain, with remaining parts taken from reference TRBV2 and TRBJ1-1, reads EPEVTQTPSHQVTQMGQEVILRCVPISNHLYFYWYRQILGQKVEFLVSFYNNEISEKSEIFDDQFSVERPDGSNFTLKIRSTKLEDSAMYFCASSEVGGDKNTEAFFGQGTRLTVV.

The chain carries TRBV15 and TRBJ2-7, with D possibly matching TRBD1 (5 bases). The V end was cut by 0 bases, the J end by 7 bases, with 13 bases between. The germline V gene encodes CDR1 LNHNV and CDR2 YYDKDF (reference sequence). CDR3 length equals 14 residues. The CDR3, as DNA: TGTGCCACCAGCAGAGAACCCAGGGCCCGGGAGCAGTACTTC. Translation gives CATSREPRAREQYF.

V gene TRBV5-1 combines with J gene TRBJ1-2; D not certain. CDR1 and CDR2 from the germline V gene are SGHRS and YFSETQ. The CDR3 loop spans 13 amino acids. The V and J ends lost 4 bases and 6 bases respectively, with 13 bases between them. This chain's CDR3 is CASSAAEGDGYTF. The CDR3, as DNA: TGCGCCAGCAGCGCGGCGGAGGGAGATGGCTACACCTTC.

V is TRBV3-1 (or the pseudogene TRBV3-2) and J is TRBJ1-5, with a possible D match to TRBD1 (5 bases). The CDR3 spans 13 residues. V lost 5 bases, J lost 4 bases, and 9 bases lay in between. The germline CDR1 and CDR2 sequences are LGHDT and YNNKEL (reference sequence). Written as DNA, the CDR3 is TGTGCCAGCAGCTTCGACAGAAATCAGCCCCAGCATTTT. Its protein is CASSFDRNQPQHF.

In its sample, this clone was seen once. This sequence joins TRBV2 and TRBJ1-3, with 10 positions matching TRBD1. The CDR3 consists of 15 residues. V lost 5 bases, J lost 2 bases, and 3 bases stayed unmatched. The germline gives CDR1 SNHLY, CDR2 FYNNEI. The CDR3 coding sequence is TGTGCCAGCAGTACGGACAGGGGGGCTGGAAACACCATATATTTT. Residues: CASSTDRGAGNTIYF.

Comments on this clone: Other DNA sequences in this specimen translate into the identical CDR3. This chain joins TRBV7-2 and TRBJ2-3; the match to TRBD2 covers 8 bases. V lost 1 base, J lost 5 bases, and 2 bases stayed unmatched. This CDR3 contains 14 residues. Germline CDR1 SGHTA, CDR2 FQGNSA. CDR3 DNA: TGTGCCAGCAGCTTAGGGCTAGCGGGAGATACGCAGTATTTT. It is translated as CASSLGLAGDTQYF.